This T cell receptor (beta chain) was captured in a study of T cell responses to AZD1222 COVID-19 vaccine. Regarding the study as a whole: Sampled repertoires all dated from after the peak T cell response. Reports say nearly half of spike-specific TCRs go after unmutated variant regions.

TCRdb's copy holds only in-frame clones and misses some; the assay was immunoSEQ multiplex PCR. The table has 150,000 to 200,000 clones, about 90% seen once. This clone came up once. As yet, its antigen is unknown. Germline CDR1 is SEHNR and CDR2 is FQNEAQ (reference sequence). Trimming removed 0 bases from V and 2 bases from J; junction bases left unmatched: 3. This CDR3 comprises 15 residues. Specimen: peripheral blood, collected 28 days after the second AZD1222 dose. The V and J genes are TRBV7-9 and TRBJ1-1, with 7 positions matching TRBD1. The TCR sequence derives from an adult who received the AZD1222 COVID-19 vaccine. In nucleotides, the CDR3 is TGTGCCAGCAGCTTAGCGGAGGGGGCCAACACTGAAGCTTTCTTT. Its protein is CASSLAEGANTEAFF.